The 30 T cell receptor beta chains below come from one sample, sequenced in a study of T cell responses to AZD1222 COVID-19 vaccine. Only in-frame clones appear in the TCRdb table, and some are missing; sequencing was by immunoSEQ multiplex PCR. The sample includes tens of thousands of clones, approximately 90% seen only once; the top ten take over 1.2%. The input for sequencing was peripheral blood, taken on day 0 of AZD1222 vaccination. These receptor sequences come from an adult in good health.

V usage is TRBV5-1 and J usage is TRBJ1-4, with 10 bases matching TRBD1. V gave up 4 bases and J gave up 1 base; unmatched junction bases: 7. The CDR3 length is 17 residues. CDR1 and CDR2 (germline): SGHRS, YFSETQ. CDR3 sequence (DNA): TGCGCCAGCAGCGAAGTGACAGGGGGCTTAACTAATGAAAAACTGTTTTTT. Residues: CASSEVTGGLTNEKLFF.

The V call is TRBV19, the J call TRBJ1-5, with D hard to call. Germline CDR1 LNHDA, CDR2 SQIVND (reference sequence). The CDR3 sequence is 15 residues long. V lost 5 bases to trimming and J lost 4 bases, with 15 bases between them. The CDR3 loop reads CASSPFRAINQPQHF. The CDR3 DNA reads TGTGCCAGTAGTCCCTTCCGGGCCATAAATCAGCCCCAGCATTTT.

V and J are TRBV7-9 and TRBJ1-1, with unresolved D. The CDR3 is 14 amino acids. V lost 2 bases, J lost 5 bases, and 12 bases lay in between. Germline-derived CDR1 and CDR2 are SEHNR and FQNEAQ (reference sequence). The CDR3 sequence: CASSLLTLGTEAFF. The CDR3 coding sequence is TGTGCCAGCAGCTTACTCACGTTAGGAACTGAAGCTTTCTTT. Combining the CDR3 with reference TRBV7-9 and TRBJ1-1 gives the whole variable domain DTGVSQNPRHKITKRGQNVTFRCDPISEHNRLYWYRQTLGQGPEFLTYFQNEAQLEKSRLLSDRFSAERPKGSFSTLEIQRTEQGDSAMYLCASSLLTLGTEAFFGQGTRLTVV.

A few counts support this clone. The rearrangement uses TRBV19 and TRBJ1-6, with 10 positions matching TRBD1. Germline trimming cut 0 bases from V and 13 bases from J; bases unmatched to any gene: 12. From germline, CDR1 is LNHDA and CDR2 SQIVND (reference sequence). This CDR3 is 17 amino acids long. CDR3 residues: CASSIDRQGARNRPLHF. CDR3 coding DNA: TGTGCCAGTAGTATAGATCGACAGGGGGCGCGTAACAGGCCCCTCCACTTT.

The gene calls are TRBV7-3 and TRBJ1-1; 8 bases map to TRBD1. Trimming at V came to 0 bases and at J to 4 bases, leaving 4 bases not matched to a gene. Germline CDR1 SGHTA, CDR2 FQGTGA. The CDR3 totals 15 residues. For the CDR3, the DNA is TGTGCCAGCAGCTTAACGACAGGGGTGGCCACTGAAGCTTTCTTT. Amino acids: CASSLTTGVATEAFF.

J is TRBJ1-4 and V is TRBV5-1, with 9 positions matching TRBD1. Germline V gene data show CDR1 as SGHRS and CDR2 as YFSETQ. CDR3 size: 13 residues. V was clipped by 3 bases and J by 14 bases; unmatched bases: 8. The CDR3 loop reads CASSSGQGNYLFF. CDR3 DNA: TGCGCCAGCAGCTCGGGACAGGGAAATTATCTGTTTTTT.

J is TRBJ1-3 and V is TRBV6-5; no clear D gene. This CDR3 contains 14 residues. V was clipped by 8 bases and J by 1 base, with 12 bases between them. Germline lookup yields CDR1 MNHEY and CDR2 SVGAGI. The CDR3 spells CASRDRFSGNTIYF. In DNA form, the CDR3 reads TGTGCCAGCCGCGACCGATTTTCTGGAAACACCATATATTTT.

The chain has TRBV9 and TRBJ2-1; TRBD2 aligns across 9 bases. CDR1 is SGDLS and CDR2 is YYNGEE in the germline V gene. V lost 0 bases and J lost 8; bases outside the gene matches: 6. This CDR3 region has 15 residues. This CDR3 reads CASSVEGSGSYEQFF. CDR3 in DNA: TGTGCCAGCAGCGTAGAAGGTAGCGGGAGCTATGAGCAGTTCTTC.

The V and J genes are TRBV30 and TRBJ1-3; 7 bases are shared with TRBD1. Per the germline V gene, CDR1 is GTSNPN and CDR2 is SVGIG (reference sequence). This CDR3 has 14 amino acids. The V segment lost 3 bases and the J segment 1 base; nucleotides outside the gene matches: 3. CDR3 DNA sequence: TGTGCCTGGAGATGGGGACAGTCTGGAAACACCATATATTTT. Translation: CAWRWGQSGNTIYF.

This chain joins TRBV7-9 and TRBJ1-3; 7 bases are shared with TRBD1. There are 15 residues in the CDR3. Germline V CDR1 and CDR2: SEHNR, FQNEAQ (reference sequence). Unmatched junction bases numbered 4, after V lost 3 bases and J lost 2 bases. In DNA, the CDR3 is TGTGCCAGCAGCTTGCAGACAGGGACTGGAAACACCATATATTTT. Protein sequence: CASSLQTGTGNTIYF.

The V call is TRBV5-6, the J call TRBJ2-4; unclear D gene. V was trimmed by 0 bases and J by 9 bases, leaving 10 bases between them. CDR3 length equals 13 residues. The germline CDR1 and CDR2 sequences are SGHDT and YYEEEE. DNA of the CDR3: TGTGCCAGCAGCTTGGAGCCAGTCTTCATTCAGTACTTC. Its translation is CASSLEPVFIQYF. The complete variable domain, with remaining parts taken from reference TRBV5-6 and TRBJ2-4, reads DAGVTQSPTHLIKTRGQQVTLRCSPKSGHDTVSWYQQALGQGPQFIFQYYEEEERQRGNFPDRFSGHQFPNYSSELNVNALLLGDSALYLCASSLEPVFIQYFGAGTRLSVL.

This clone was observed a handful of times. The chain is built from TRBV6-5 and TRBJ1-2; 7 bases align to TRBD1. The length of the CDR3 is 15 residues. Unmatched junction bases numbered 9, after V lost 0 bases and J lost 8 bases. Germline V gives CDR1 MNHEY, CDR2 SVGAGI. The CDR3 DNA sequence: TGTGCCAGCAGTTACTCGACAGGGACCTCTGGAGGCTACACCTTC. This codes for CASSYSTGTSGGYTF.

The table lists this clone with a count of one. The chain carries TRBV6-2 or TRBV6-3 and TRBJ2-1, with 9 bases fitting TRBD2. J lost 6 bases, V lost 4 bases, and 4 bases had no gene match. Per the germline V gene, CDR1 is MNHEY and CDR2 is SVGEGT. CDR3 length: 14 residues. DNA for the CDR3: TGTGCCAGCAGTTTTCTAGCGGGGACCAATGAGCAGTTCTTC. This encodes CASSFLAGTNEQFF.

The sample holds one count of this clone. The chain recombines TRBV19 with TRBJ1-2; TRBD1 is a possible D gene (5 bases). Germline-derived CDR1 and CDR2 are LNHDA and SQIVND (reference sequence). Trimming shortened V by 10 bases and J by 6 bases, and 18 bases separated the two germline ends. The CDR3 has 13 residues. CDR3 in amino acids: CATSAGWVHGYTF. The CDR3 DNA is TGTGCCACGTCGGCAGGGTGGGTTCATGGCTACACCTTC.

This chain links TRBV2 with TRBJ2-2, with D perhaps matching TRBD2 (5 bases). The CDR3 is 15 residues long. The ends were cut back, 5 bases at V and 15 bases at J, with 25 bases in the middle. Looked up from germline, CDR1 is SNHLY and CDR2 is FYNNEI. The CDR3 is CASSPPGGHDGRVFF. CDR3 nucleotides: TGTGCCAGCAGTCCCCCGGGCGGCCACGACGGGCGGGTGTTTTTT.

This rearrangement joins TRBV28 to TRBJ2-3; D ambiguous. The V gene's germline CDR1 is MDHEN and CDR2 SYDVKM. This CDR3 spans 13 amino acids. Trimming cost V 6 bases and J 2 bases, with 9 bases left between them. CDR3 sequence: CASRSSITDTQYF. The DNA of the CDR3 is TGTGCCAGCAGATCGAGCATCACAGATACGCAGTATTTT.

J is TRBJ2-1 and V is TRBV7-2; 11 nucleotides agree with TRBD1. Germline V gene data show CDR1 as SGHTA and CDR2 as FQGNSA. This CDR3 comprises 16 residues. V lost 3 bases and J lost 4; bases outside the gene matches: 5. CDR3 nucleotides: TGTGCCAGCAGCTTTCCCGGGACAGGGGGATACAATGAGCAGTTCTTC. It specifies CASSFPGTGGYNEQFF. Complete variable domain (other parts from reference TRBV7-2 and TRBJ2-1): GAGVSQSPSNKVTEKGKDVELRCDPISGHTALYWYRQSLGQGLEFLIYFQGNSAPDKSGLPSDRFSAERTGGSVSTLTIQRTQQEDSAVYLCASSFPGTGGYNEQFFGPGTRLTVL.

This chain links TRBV5-1 with TRBJ2-7; D possibly matches TRBD1 or TRBD2 (5 bases each). The germline CDR1 and CDR2 sequences are SGHRS and YFSETQ. There are 12 residues in the CDR3. Trimming took 4 bases from V and 5 from J, leaving 10 bases between them. CDR3 region: CASSGDRDEQYF. The CDR3 DNA sequence: TGCGCCAGCAGCGGGGACCGAGACGAGCAGTACTTC.

The chain carries TRBV13 and TRBJ2-7; D might be TRBD2 (5 bases). The CDR3 loop spans 14 amino acids. Looked up from germline, CDR1 is PRHDT and CDR2 is FYEKMQ (reference sequence). V was shortened by 2 bases and J by 2 bases, with 10 bases between the two germline ends. The CDR3: CASSLRGNTYEQYF. The CDR3 DNA reads as TGTGCCAGCAGCTTAAGAGGGAACACCTACGAGCAGTACTTC.

The chain is built from TRBV21-1 and TRBJ1-5. TRBV21-1 has pseudogene status. There are 14 residues in the CDR3. The CDR3 DNA is TGTGCCACCTCCCGAGGGGCGCCCAATCAGCCCCAGCATTTT. It is translated as CATSRGAPNQPQHF.

In its sample, this clone is medium-sized. V usage is TRBV27 and J usage is TRBJ1-5, with 9 bases identical to TRBD1. Unmatched junction bases numbered 12, after V lost 5 bases and J lost 4 bases. The CDR3 is 17 amino acids. Germline CDR1 is MNHEY and CDR2 is SMNVEV (reference sequence). The CDR3 reads CASSLSTGQGSNQPQHF. In DNA, the CDR3 is TGTGCCAGCAGTCTCTCAACGGGACAGGGCTCGAATCAGCCCCAGCATTTT.

CDR3 sequence: CASSNKDQPQHF. The CDR3 DNA sequence: TGTGCCAGTAGTAATAAGGATCAGCCCCAGCATTTT. The chain is built from TRBV19 and TRBJ1-5; D not certain. The CDR3 contains 12 residues. CDR1 is LNHDA, CDR2 SQIVND, per germline (reference sequence). Trimming pared 4 bases from V and 5 bases from J, leaving 6 bases between. Combining the CDR3 with reference TRBV19 and TRBJ1-5 gives the whole variable domain DGGITQSPKYLFRKEGQNVTLSCEQNLNHDAMYWYRQDPGQGLRLIYYSQIVNDFQKGDIAEGYSVSREKKESFPLTVTSAQKNPTAFYLCASSNKDQPQHFGDGTRLSIL.

The rearrangement links TRBV10-1 to TRBJ2-5; D gene unclear. CDR1 and CDR2 (germline): WNHNN, SYGVQD (reference sequence). The CDR3 runs 13 residues. V lost 3 bases and J lost 3, with 8 bases in between. CDR3 DNA: TGCGCCAGCAGTGATGATAGAAAAGAGACCCAGTACTTC. It translates to CASSDDRKETQYF.

The V gene is TRBV30, the J gene TRBJ2-5; D unresolved. V was shortened by 2 bases and J by 1 base, with 5 bases between the two germline ends. Looked up from germline, CDR1 is GTSNPN and CDR2 is SVGIG (reference sequence). The CDR3 spans 12 residues. Here the CDR3 DNA reads TGTGCCTGGAGTCCGAGCCAAGAGACCCAGTACTTC. As protein: CAWSPSQETQYF.

V gene TRBV5-4 combines with J gene TRBJ2-7; TRBD2 might be the D (6 bases). Trimming took 4 bases from V and 4 from J, leaving 15 bases between them. Germline CDR1 and CDR2: SGHNT and YYREEE (reference sequence). The CDR3 is 14 amino acids. CDR3 sequence (DNA): TGTGCCAGCAGCGTGTCTGGCGGGAAGTACGAGCAGTACTTC. As protein: CASSVSGGKYEQYF.

The gene calls are TRBV6-5 and TRBJ2-2; weak D call: TRBD1 (6 bases). V lost 6 bases and J 7 bases, leaving 15 bases between the germline ends. Germline CDR1 is MNHEY and CDR2 is SVGAGI. There are 14 residues in the CDR3. The CDR3 protein is CASSNREVGGELFF. For the CDR3, the DNA is TGTGCCAGCAGCAACAGGGAAGTGGGCGGGGAGCTGTTTTTT.

The chain couples TRBV7-2 to TRBJ2-7; D possibly corresponds to TRBD2 (6 bases). The CDR3 has 13 residues. V was trimmed by 1 base and J by 3 bases, leaving 7 bases between them. Germline CDR1 and CDR2: SGHTA and FQGNSA. Here the CDR3 DNA reads TGTGCCAGCAGCTTAGGGAGGGGCTACGAGCAGTACTTC. This encodes CASSLGRGYEQYF.

The genes are TRBV6-5 and TRBJ2-3; perhaps D is TRBD1 or TRBD2 (5 bases each). Trimming cost V 7 bases and J 0 bases, with 14 bases left between them. Germline V gene data show CDR1 as MNHEY and CDR2 as SVGAGI. This CDR3 is 15 amino acids long. CDR3: CASNGGSPSTDTQYF. In DNA, the CDR3 is TGTGCCAGCAATGGGGGTAGCCCTAGCACAGATACGCAGTATTTT.

The rearrangement joins TRBV5-4 to TRBJ1-2; possible D gene TRBD1, 6 bases. The length of the CDR3 is 15 residues. V was cut by 0 bases and J by 5 bases, with 14 bases left in between. CDR1 SGHNT and CDR2 YYREEE come from the germline V gene (reference sequence). CDR3 sequence (DNA): TGTGCCAGCAGCTTGGACAGGGAAAGAGGGTATGGCTACACCTTC. Encoded protein: CASSLDRERGYGYTF.

This clone was picked up one time. DNA of the CDR3: TGCAGCGTTGGGGGCCTTATGAACACTGAAGCTTTCTTT. Its protein product is CSVGGLMNTEAFF. The chain couples TRBV29-1 to TRBJ1-1; tentative D call: TRBD1 (5 bases). V shed 4 bases and J shed 0 bases, with 9 bases lying between them. This CDR3 is 13 amino acids long. Germline CDR1 is SQVTM and CDR2 is ANQGSEA.